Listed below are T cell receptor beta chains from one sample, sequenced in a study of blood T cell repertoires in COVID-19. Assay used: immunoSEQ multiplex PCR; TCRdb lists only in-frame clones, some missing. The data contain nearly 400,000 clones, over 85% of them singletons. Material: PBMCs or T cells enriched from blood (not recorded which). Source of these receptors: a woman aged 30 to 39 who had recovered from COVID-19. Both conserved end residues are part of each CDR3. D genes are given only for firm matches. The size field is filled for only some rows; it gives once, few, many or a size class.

CASSQIQGADTIYF	TGTGCCAGCAGCCAAATACAGGGGGCTGACACCATATATTTT	TRBD1	14	NA	TRBV3-1/TRBV3-2	TRBJ1-3
CASSPSGGPHPTNEKLFF	TGCGCCAGCAGCCCATCAGGGGGCCCACATCCAACTAATGAAAAACTGTTTTTT	TRBD1	18	NA	TRBV5-1	TRBJ1-4
CASSTPGQGKETQYF	TGTGCCAGCAGTACCCCGGGACAGGGCAAAGAGACCCAGTACTTC	TRBD1	15	NA	TRBV27	TRBJ2-5
CASSLGTGENSGNTIYF	TGTGCCAGCAGCCTTGGGACAGGGGAGAATTCTGGAAACACCATATATTTT	TRBD1	17	NA	TRBV7-9	TRBJ1-3
CASSRRSSGNTIYF	TGTGCCAGCAGCCGACGGAGCTCTGGAAACACCATATATTTT	NA	14	NA	TRBV5-4	TRBJ1-3
CASSSPPSGDFGGELFF	TGTGCCAGCAGCTCCCCCCCGAGCGGAGATTTTGGCGGGGAGCTGTTTTTT	NA	17	once	TRBV9	TRBJ2-2
CAWNLGISGVGETQYF	TGTGCCTGGAACTTAGGGATTAGCGGTGTTGGAGAGACCCAGTACTTC	NA	16	NA	TRBV30	TRBJ2-5
CASSAGTGRNYGYTF	TGCGCCAGCAGCGCCGGGACAGGGAGGAACTATGGCTACACCTTC	TRBD1	15	once	TRBV5-1	TRBJ1-2
CAWSVPGNNEKLFF	TGTGCCTGGAGTGTACCGGGGAACAATGAAAAACTGTTTTTT	NA	14	few	TRBV30	TRBJ1-4
CASSQDRGSGYEQYF	TGTGCCAGCAGCCAAGATCGCGGGAGCGGCTACGAGCAGTACTTC	TRBD2	15	NA	TRBV4-2	TRBJ2-7
CASRETYPGTEAFF	TGTGCCAGCAGGGAGACTTACCCGGGAACTGAAGCTTTCTTT	NA	14	NA	TRBV6-5	TRBJ1-1